This TCR beta chain was recovered during a study of PD-1 blockade in classical Hodgkin lymphoma. Notes on the study in general: After ASCT, patients who started nivolumab under 1 year later were excluded. There remain no defined causes for the repertoire differences, which possibly reflect disease activity or prior therapy. Researchers reported that CD4+ TCR diversity, though not CD8+, rose significantly by C4D1.

Produced via immunoSEQ multiplex PCR; TCRdb's table is partial and in-frame only. The sample shows around 13,000 clones, around 82% of them seen only once. After autologous stem cell transplantation all patients relapsed, and prior brentuximab vedotin exposure differed between cohorts. The CDR3 consists of 14 residues. Trimming cost V 4 bases and J 0 bases, with 9 bases left between them. Germline CDR1 is LGHNA and CDR2 is YSLEER. Comments on this clone: The antigen is not known.

The receptor's source is a human donor with classical Hodgkin lymphoma. The V and J genes are TRBV4-3 and TRBJ1-1; possibly TRBD1 for D (5 bases). The sample was peripheral blood mononuclear cells (PBMCs), taken before the second cycle of nivolumab. The CDR3 bases are TGCGCCAGCAGCCTGGGGGGGGTGAACACTGAAGCTTTCTTT. It yields the protein CASSLGGVNTEAFF.